This TCR beta chain was retrieved from a study of beta chain features in type 1 diabetes. This clone was observed once. Losses at the gene ends were 4 bases for V and 7 bases for J; bases not matched to a gene: 3. The length of the CDR3 is 12 residues. Germline CDR1 and CDR2: GTSNPN and SVGIG (reference sequence). The isolated RNA, all of it, was reverse transcribed, so expressed TCRB transcripts were what got sequenced. The assay was immunoSEQ multiplex PCR, and TCRdb's table has in-frame clones only and misses some. Of 130,000 to 150,000 clones listed, about 51% are singletons. The rearrangement joins TRBV30 to TRBJ1-4, with 7 bases fitting TRBD1. The receptor was derived from a man younger than 35 in good health. The sample consisted of Tregs from blood. In nucleotides, the CDR3 is TGTGCCTGGAACAGGGGTCGTGAAAAACTGTTTTTT. Its protein product is CAWNRGREKLFF.